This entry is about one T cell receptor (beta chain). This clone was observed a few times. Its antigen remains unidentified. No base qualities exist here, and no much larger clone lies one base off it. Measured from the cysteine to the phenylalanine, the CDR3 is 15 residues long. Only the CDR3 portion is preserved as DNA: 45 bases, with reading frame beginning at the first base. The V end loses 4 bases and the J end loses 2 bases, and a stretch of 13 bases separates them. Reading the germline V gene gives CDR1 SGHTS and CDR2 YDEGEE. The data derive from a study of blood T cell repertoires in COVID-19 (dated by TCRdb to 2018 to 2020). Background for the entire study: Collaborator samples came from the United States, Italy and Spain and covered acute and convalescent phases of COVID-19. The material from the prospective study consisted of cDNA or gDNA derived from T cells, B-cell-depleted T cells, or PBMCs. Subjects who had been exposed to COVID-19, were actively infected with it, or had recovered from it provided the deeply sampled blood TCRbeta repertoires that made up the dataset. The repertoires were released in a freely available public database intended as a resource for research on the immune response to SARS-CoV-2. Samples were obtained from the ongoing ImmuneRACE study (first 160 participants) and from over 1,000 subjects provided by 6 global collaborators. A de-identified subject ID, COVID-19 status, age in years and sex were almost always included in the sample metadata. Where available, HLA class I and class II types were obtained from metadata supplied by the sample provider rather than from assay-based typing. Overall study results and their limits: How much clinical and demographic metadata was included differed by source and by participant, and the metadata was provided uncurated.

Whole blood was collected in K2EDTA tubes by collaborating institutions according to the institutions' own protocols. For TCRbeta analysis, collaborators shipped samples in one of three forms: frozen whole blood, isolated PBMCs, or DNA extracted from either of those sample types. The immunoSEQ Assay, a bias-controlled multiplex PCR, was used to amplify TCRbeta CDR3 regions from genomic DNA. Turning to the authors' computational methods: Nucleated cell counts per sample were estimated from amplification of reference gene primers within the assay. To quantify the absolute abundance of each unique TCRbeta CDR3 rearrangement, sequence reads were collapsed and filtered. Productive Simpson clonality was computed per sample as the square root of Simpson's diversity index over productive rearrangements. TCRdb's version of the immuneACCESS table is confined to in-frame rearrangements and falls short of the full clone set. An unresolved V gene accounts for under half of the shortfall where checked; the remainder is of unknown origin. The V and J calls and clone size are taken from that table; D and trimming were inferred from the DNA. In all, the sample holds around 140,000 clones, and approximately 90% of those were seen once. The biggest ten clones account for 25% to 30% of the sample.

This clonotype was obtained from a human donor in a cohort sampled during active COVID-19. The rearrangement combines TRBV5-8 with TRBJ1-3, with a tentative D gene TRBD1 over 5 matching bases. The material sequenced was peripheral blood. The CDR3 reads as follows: CASSPGGTPGNTIYF. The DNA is TGTGCCAGCAGCCCGGGCGGGACGCCTGGAAACACCATATATTTT. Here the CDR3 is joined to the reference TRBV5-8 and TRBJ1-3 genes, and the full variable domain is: EAGVTQSPTHLIKTRGQQATLRCSPISGHTSVYWYQQALGLGLQFLLWYDEGEERNRGNFPPRFSGRQFPNYSSELNVNALELEDSALYLCASSPGGTPGNTIYFGEGSWLTVV.